Shown below are 14 T cell receptor beta chains from a single sample sequenced in a study of chemoradiotherapy in HPV16-positive cancers. Repertoires were generated with immunoSEQ multiplex PCR, while TCRdb's copy carries only in-frame clones and drops some. The sample carries 13,000 to 15,000 clones, roughly 90% recorded once. The specimen comprised blood, sampled from a patient who underwent chemoradiotherapy. These receptors originate from a human donor with HPV-associated anogenital cancer.

The chain is built from TRBV30 and TRBJ2-5, with 11 bases lining up with TRBD1. The CDR3 consists of 16 residues. V shed 1 base and J 1 base; nucleotides not matched to a gene: 5. The germline CDR1 and CDR2 sequences are GTSNPN and SVGIG (reference sequence). In DNA, the CDR3 is TGTGCCTGGAGTGCCGGACAGGGGGCAGGCCAAGAGACCCAGTACTTC. Translation gives CAWSAGQGAGQETQYF.

The chain joins TRBV4-3 to TRBJ1-1; the D gene is possibly TRBD1 (5 bases). The CDR3 contains 15 residues. The germline V gene has CDR1 LGHNA and CDR2 YSLEER. V gave up 0 bases and J gave up 1 base, with 9 bases separating them. CDR3 loop: CASSQDGGGNTEAFF. CDR3 DNA sequence: TGCGCCAGCAGCCAAGATGGCGGGGGGAACACTGAAGCTTTCTTT.

V is TRBV27 and J is TRBJ1-6; D is ambiguous. The CDR3 spans 14 residues. Germline CDR1 is MNHEY and CDR2 is SMNVEV (reference sequence). The ends were cut back, 0 bases at V and 15 bases at J, with 15 bases in the middle. The CDR3: CASSLSRPDSLLHF. Here the CDR3 DNA reads TGTGCCAGCAGTTTATCGCGTCCCGACTCTCTCCTCCACTTT.

The chain uses TRBV7-8 and TRBJ1-5; D unresolved. The CDR3 covers 12 residues. Deletions cut 5 bases from V and 4 bases from J, with 6 bases between. Germline assignment: CDR1 SGHVS and CDR2 FQNEAQ. CDR3 in amino acids: CASSPTNQPQHF. The CDR3 DNA follows: TGTGCCAGCAGCCCCACAAATCAGCCCCAGCATTTT.

The chain uses TRBV11-3 and TRBJ1-4, with 7 bases lining up with TRBD1. The CDR3 runs 15 residues. V dropped 5 bases and J dropped 6; count of bases not matched to a gene: 9. Germline V lookup: CDR1 SGHNT, CDR2 YENEEA. The CDR3 nucleotides are TGTGCCAGCAGCCCCTCCGGGACAGTCCATGAAAAACTGTTTTTT. Encoded protein: CASSPSGTVHEKLFF. The full variable domain, in which reference TRBV11-3 and TRBJ1-4 provide the parts outside the CDR3, is EAGVVQSPRYKIIEKKQPVAFWCNPISGHNTLYWYLQNLGQGPELLIRYENEEAVDDSQLPKDRFSAERLKGVDSTLKIQPAELGDSAVYLCASSPSGTVHEKLFFGSGTQLSVL.

As concerns this clone: The identical CDR3 is also encoded by other nucleotide sequences in the sample. The rearrangement links TRBV9 to TRBJ1-1; a weak D match, TRBD1 (6 bases). Trimming shortened V by 2 bases and J by 3 bases, and 20 bases separated the two germline ends. The CDR3 has 17 residues. Germline-derived CDR1 and CDR2 are SGDLS and YYNGEE. Here the CDR3 DNA reads TGTGCCAGCAGCGTCGGGGTGGGGGCCGGGAGTTACACTGAAGCTTTCTTT. It encodes CASSVGVGAGSYTEAFF.

J is TRBJ1-1 and V is TRBV5-1; TRBD1 aligns across 7 bases. Germline lookup yields CDR1 SGHRS and CDR2 YFSETQ. The junction had 10 bases not matched to a gene; V was cut back by 4 bases and J by 1 base. The CDR3 is 16 amino acids. The CDR3 DNA is TGCGCCAGCAGCCCCTGGGTGGGACAGCGGAACACTGAAGCTTTCTTT. Translation gives CASSPWVGQRNTEAFF.

The J gene is TRBJ2-2, the V gene TRBV5-4; D possibly corresponds to TRBD1 (6 bases). Trimming left V 4 bases short and J 1 base short, with 11 bases between. There are 15 residues in the CDR3. Germline V gene data show CDR1 as SGHNT and CDR2 as YYREEE (reference sequence). The CDR3 region has the DNA TGTGCCAGCAGCCATGGACAGCAGAACACCGGGGAGCTGTTTTTT. This codes for CASSHGQQNTGELFF.

This rearrangement joins TRBV6-1 to TRBJ1-5, with unresolved D. This CDR3 contains 18 residues. Germline V gives CDR1 MNHNS, CDR2 SASEGT. Trimming cost V 1 base and J 1 base, with 17 bases left between them. CDR3: CASSEGVGSPGSNQPQHF. CDR3 DNA sequence: TGTGCCAGCAGTGAAGGAGTCGGTTCACCGGGGAGCAATCAGCCCCAGCATTTT.

In DNA, the CDR3 is TGCAGCGTTGTTCCGGGACAAGCCTACGAGCAGTACTTC. Protein: CSVVPGQAYEQYF. The chain employs TRBV29-1 and TRBJ2-5; D might be TRBD1 (6 bases). The closer fit of TRBJ2-7 to the DNA end suggests the J call may be wrong. The CDR3 has 13 amino acids. CDR1 is SQVTM and CDR2 is ANQGSEA in the germline V gene.

The chain links TRBV9 to TRBJ2-2; 10 bases are shared with TRBD2. CDR1 is SGDLS and CDR2 is YYNGEE in the germline V gene. J gave up 3 bases and V 0 bases, and 2 bases lay outside the gene matches. The length of the CDR3 is 16 residues. The CDR3 sequence is CASSVVLAGDTGELFF. The CDR3 region has the DNA TGTGCCAGCAGCGTAGTTCTAGCGGGGGACACCGGGGAGCTGTTTTTT. The full variable domain, in which reference TRBV9 and TRBJ2-2 provide the parts outside the CDR3, is DSGVTQTPKHLITATGQRVTLRCSPRSGDLSVYWYQQSLDQGLQFLIQYYNGEERAKGNILERFSAQQFPDLHSELNLSSLELGDSALYFCASSVVLAGDTGELFFGEGSRLTVL.

The chain recombines TRBV5-1 with TRBJ1-1; D possibly corresponds to TRBD1 (6 bases). The V end was cut by 7 bases, the J end by 2 bases, with 12 bases between. The CDR3 covers 13 residues. CDR1 is SGHRS and CDR2 is YFSETQ in the germline V gene. The CDR3 reads CASSDSLNTEAFF. In nucleotides, the CDR3 is TGCGCCAGCTCGGACAGCCTCAACACTGAAGCTTTCTTT.

The rearrangement links TRBV18 to TRBJ1-6; D remains unclear. Germline values: CDR1 KGHSH, CDR2 LQKENI. The CDR3 loop spans 12 amino acids. Trimming took off 5 bases at V and 3 bases at J, with 2 bases between the two ends. The CDR3 DNA reads as TGTGCCAGCTCAGTCTATAATTCACCCCTCCACTTT. Translated: CASSVYNSPLHF.

V and J are TRBV5-1 and TRBJ2-3; 13 bases line up with TRBD2. Germline trimming cut 4 bases from V and 6 bases from J; bases unmatched to any gene: 8. Per germline, CDR1 SGHRS and CDR2 YFSETQ. This CDR3 spans 16 amino acids. The CDR3 here is CASSQGLAGAGDTQYF. The CDR3, as DNA: TGCGCCAGCAGCCAAGGACTAGCGGGGGCCGGCGATACGCAGTATTTT.